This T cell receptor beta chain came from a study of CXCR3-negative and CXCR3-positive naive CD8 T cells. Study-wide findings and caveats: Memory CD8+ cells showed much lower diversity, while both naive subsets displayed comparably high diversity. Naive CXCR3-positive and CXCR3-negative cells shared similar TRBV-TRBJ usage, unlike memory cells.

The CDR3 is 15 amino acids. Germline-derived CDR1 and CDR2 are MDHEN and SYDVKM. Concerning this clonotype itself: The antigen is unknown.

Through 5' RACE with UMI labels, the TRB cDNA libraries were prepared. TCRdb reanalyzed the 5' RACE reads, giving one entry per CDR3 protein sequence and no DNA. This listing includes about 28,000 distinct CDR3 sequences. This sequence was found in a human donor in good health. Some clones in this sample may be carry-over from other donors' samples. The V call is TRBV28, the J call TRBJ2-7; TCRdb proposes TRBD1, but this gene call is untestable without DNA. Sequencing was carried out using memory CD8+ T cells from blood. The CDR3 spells CASSFPTGSSYEQYF.